This T cell receptor beta chain was recovered during a study of blood T cell repertoires in COVID-19. This CDR3 spans 16 amino acids. In germline, CDR1 is LGHDT, CDR2 YNNKEL (reference sequence). The ends lost 0 bases at V and 7 bases at J; junction bases unmatched: 7. Sequencing used immunoSEQ multiplex PCR; TCRdb keeps in-frame clones, though not all of them. This repertoire shows approximately 210,000 clones, 83% found once; its top ten account for roughly 7.6%. The material sequenced was peripheral blood. This sequence was found in a woman aged 45-60 years with acute or convalescent COVID-19. The J gene is TRBJ2-1, the V gene TRBV3-1 (or the pseudogene TRBV3-2); 9 positions match TRBD2. CDR3 sequence (DNA): TGTGCCAGCAGCCAAGATCGGGGTAGCGGGAGAAATGAGCAGTTCTTC. Its translation is CASSQDRGSGRNEQFF.